The rows below give T cell receptor beta chains drawn from one sample of a study of blood T cell repertoires in COVID-19. Measured with immunoSEQ multiplex PCR; TCRdb has only the in-frame clones, and not every one. The repertoire has hundreds of thousands of clones, around 90% of them found once; the top ten carry around 0.78%. Specimen: peripheral blood. The receptors shown here come from a woman aged 25 to 39 with acute or convalescent COVID-19. Both conserved end residues are part of each CDR3. The D gene is left open where the match is weak. Some rows mark clone size as missing; the rest say once, few, many or name a class of expanded clone.

>-|TRBJ2-2|TRBV11-2|-
CASSVRGELFF
TGTGCCAGCAGCGTCCGGGGGGAGCTGTTTTTT
>-|TRBJ2-7|TRBV6-5|-
CASSYSQGIYEQYF
TGTGCCAGCAGTTACTCTCAGGGTATCTACGAGCAGTACTTC
>-|TRBJ2-7|TRBV2|-
CAGGDGTYEQYF
TGTGCCGGCGGGGACGGAACCTACGAGCAGTACTTC
>-|TRBJ1-1|TRBV7-2|-
CASSLGNRNTEAFF
TGTGCCAGCAGCTTAGGGAACAGGAACACTGAAGCTTTCTTT
>-|TRBJ2-3|TRBV30|TRBD2
CAWSVREADTQYF
TGTGCCTGGAGTGTGCGGGAGGCAGATACGCAGTATTTT
>-|TRBJ2-1|TRBV7-8|-
CASSLAGPLTFSSYNEQFF
TGTGCCAGCAGCTTAGCGGGGCCCTTAACTTTCAGCTCCTACAATGAGCAGTTCTTC
>-|TRBJ2-1|TRBV15|TRBD2
CATSFSGSQNEQFF
TGTGCCACCAGCTTTAGCGGGAGTCAAAATGAGCAGTTCTTC
>-|TRBJ2-7|TRBV6-5|-
CASSYRGAGYEQYF
TGTGCCAGCAGTTACCGGGGAGCTGGCTACGAGCAGTACTTC
>-|TRBJ1-3|TRBV9|-
CASSVGDSYSGNTIYF
TGTGCCAGCAGCGTAGGTGACAGCTACTCTGGAAACACCATATATTTT
>-|TRBJ2-1|TRBV19|-
CASTWSSYNEQFF
TGTGCCAGTACATGGAGCTCCTACAATGAGCAGTTCTTC
>-|TRBJ2-5|TRBV27|-
CASRRQETQYF
TGTGCCAGCAGGAGACAAGAGACCCAGTACTTC
>-|TRBJ2-1|TRBV30|TRBD2
CAWSPGRGLAGAGSYNEQFF
TGTGCCTGGAGCCCAGGGCGGGGACTAGCGGGAGCCGGGTCCTACAATGAGCAGTTCTTC
>-|TRBJ2-1|TRBV6-5|-
CASRETRSSYNEQFF
TGTGCCAGCCGCGAAACTAGGAGCTCCTACAATGAGCAGTTCTTC
>-|TRBJ2-1|TRBV29-1|-
CSAGANNEQFF
TGCAGCGCTGGGGCTAACAATGAGCAGTTCTTC
>-|TRBJ2-3|TRBV7-2|TRBD2
CASSPGTRGTDTQYF
TGTGCCAGCAGCCCCGGGACTAGGGGCACAGATACGCAGTATTTT
>-|TRBJ2-1|TRBV24-1|TRBD1
CATSDQPGQGKNEQFF
TGTGCCACCAGTGACCAGCCGGGACAGGGGAAGAATGAGCAGTTCTTC
>-|TRBJ2-3|TRBV7-9|TRBD2
CASSLGGLATDTQYF
TGTGCCAGCAGCTTAGGGGGACTAGCCACAGATACGCAGTATTTT
>-|TRBJ1-4|TRBV15|-
CATSPGITNEKLFF
TGTGCCACCAGTCCGGGGATCACTAATGAAAAACTGTTTTTT
>-|TRBJ2-3|TRBV6-6|TRBD1
CASSHDRGPSTDTQYF
TGTGCCAGCAGCCACGACAGGGGCCCTAGCACAGATACGCAGTATTTT
>-|TRBJ2-1|TRBV9|TRBD2
CASNPSGDYNEQFF
TGTGCCAGCAACCCTAGCGGGGACTACAATGAGCAGTTCTTC
>-|TRBJ1-2|TRBV29-1|TRBD1
CSVKGWTGPYGYTF
TGCAGCGTTAAAGGGTGGACAGGGCCTTATGGCTACACCTTC
>-|TRBJ2-1|TRBV27|TRBD2
CASSLVLAGGPGSEQFF
TGTGCCAGCAGTTTAGTACTAGCGGGAGGGCCGGGGAGTGAGCAGTTCTTC
>-|TRBJ2-2|TRBV11-3|-
CASSPPGHATGELFF
TGTGCCAGCAGCCCACCGGGACACGCCACCGGGGAGCTGTTTTTT
>-|TRBJ2-7|TRBV7-9|TRBD1
CASSLSGQVDYEQYF
TGTGCCAGCAGCTTATCCGGACAGGTGGACTACGAGCAGTACTTC
>-|TRBJ1-2|TRBV10-3|TRBD1
CAISESGAGQRTGVPHYGYTF
TGTGCCATCAGTGAGTCGGGTGCGGGTCAAAGAACAGGGGTTCCTCACTATGGCTACACCTTC
>-|TRBJ1-3|TRBV19|-
CASRRASSGNTIYF
TGTGCCAGTAGGAGGGCGAGCTCTGGAAACACCATATATTTT
>-|TRBJ2-5|TRBV11-3|-
CASSFSGTQYF
TGTGCCAGCAGCTTCTCGGGGACCCAGTACTTC
>once|TRBJ2-1|TRBV4-3|TRBD2
CASSQDGTSSYNEQFF
TGCGCCAGCAGCCAAGATGGGACTAGCTCCTACAATGAGCAGTTCTTC
>few|TRBJ2-7|TRBV25-1|TRBD1
CASSETGGRSYEQYF
TGTGCCAGCAGTGAGACAGGGGGACGCTCCTACGAGCAGTACTTC
>-|TRBJ2-7|TRBV7-2|TRBD2
CASSLLAGGPYEQYF
TGTGCCAGCAGCTTACTAGCGGGAGGGCCCTACGAGCAGTACTTC
>-|TRBJ2-6|TRBV27|-
CASSILSGANVLTF
TGTGCCAGCAGTATCCTCTCTGGGGCCAACGTCCTGACTTTC
>-|TRBJ2-7|TRBV10-2|TRBD1
CASSVQGNMNEQYF
TGCGCCAGCAGTGTACAGGGGAATATGAACGAGCAGTACTTC
>-|TRBJ1-4|TRBV19|TRBD1
CASSRTGTYNEKLFF
TGTGCCAGTAGTCGGACAGGGACTTATAATGAAAAACTGTTTTTT
>-|TRBJ2-5|TRBV7-4|TRBD2
CASSPCGREQSRRETQYF
TGTGCCAGCAGCCCCTGTGGGCGGGAGCAAAGTCGCCGTGAGACCCAGTACTTC
>once|TRBJ1-2|TRBV11-2|-
CASSLDGAAYGYTF
TGTGCCAGCAGCTTAGATGGGGCGGCTTATGGCTACACCTTC
>-|TRBJ2-2|TRBV30|TRBD1
CAWKRQGNTGELFF
TGTGCCTGGAAACGACAGGGGAACACCGGGGAGCTGTTTTTT
>-|TRBJ1-2|TRBV6-5|-
CASSYSGTYYGYTF
TGTGCCAGCAGTTACTCGGGCACGTACTATGGCTACACCTTC
>-|TRBJ2-5|TRBV9|-
CASSVAGVTQETQYF
TGTGCCAGCAGCGTAGCGGGGGTTACGCAAGAGACCCAGTACTTC
>-|TRBJ1-1|TRBV27|-
CASSTDRSNTEAFF
TGTGCCAGCAGTACTGACAGATCGAACACTGAAGCTTTCTTT
>-|TRBJ1-4|TRBV9|TRBD1
CASSERGLEEKLFF
TGTGCCAGCAGCGAGAGGGGGCTGGAAGAAAAACTGTTTTTT
>-|TRBJ2-1|TRBV21-1|-
CASSKLAEYNEQFF
TGTGCCAGCAGCAAACTAGCGGAGTACAATGAGCAGTTCTTC
>-|TRBJ2-7|TRBV5-6|-
CASSLDLGGGHAYEQYF
TGTGCCAGCAGCTTGGATTTAGGGGGAGGGCACGCCTACGAGCAGTACTTC
>-|TRBJ1-2|TRBV2|-
CASMTDSRVGGYTF
TGTGCCAGCATGACAGACAGTAGGGTGGGAGGCTACACCTTC
>-|TRBJ2-7|TRBV7-2|-
CASSLAGTVYEQYF
TGTGCCAGCAGCTTAGCCGGGACTGTCTACGAGCAGTACTTC
>-|TRBJ1-1|TRBV6-5|-
CASSQTVMNTEAFF
TGTGCCAGCAGTCAGACAGTTATGAACACTGAAGCTTTCTTT
>-|TRBJ1-5|TRBV6-2/TRBV6-3|TRBD1
CASSYSGQADQPQHF
TGTGCCAGCAGTTACTCGGGACAGGCGGATCAGCCCCAGCATTTT
>-|TRBJ2-7|TRBV7-3|TRBD2
CASSKTSGSSYEQYF
TGTGCCAGCAGCAAGACTAGCGGGAGTTCCTACGAGCAGTACTTC
>-|TRBJ1-1|TRBV7-9|TRBD1
CASSSSGQDTEAFF
TGTGCCAGCAGCAGCTCGGGACAGGACACTGAAGCTTTCTTT
>-|TRBJ1-3|TRBV7-2|TRBD1
CASSLFGRGSNTIYF
TGTGCCAGCAGCTTATTTGGCAGGGGGTCAAACACCATATATTTT
>-|TRBJ2-7|TRBV27|TRBD2
CASSRTGELAGGPHEQYF
TGTGCCAGCAGTCGAACAGGTGAACTAGCGGGAGGGCCGCACGAGCAGTACTTC
>-|TRBJ1-4|TRBV18|TRBD1
CASSPPGTGDYEKLFF
TGTGCCAGCTCACCACCGGGGACAGGAGATTATGAAAAACTGTTTTTT
>-|TRBJ2-2|TRBV7-8|TRBD2
CASSLVTSLNTGELFF
TGTGCCAGCAGCTTAGTGACTAGCTTGAACACCGGGGAGCTGTTTTTT
>-|TRBJ1-1|TRBV19|TRBD1
CASSIAGGSTEAFF
TGTGCCAGTAGTATCGCAGGGGGGAGCACTGAAGCTTTCTTT
>-|TRBJ2-3|TRBV7-2|-
CASSLEEGRSVTQYF
TGTGCCAGCAGCTTAGAGGAGGGGCGCAGCGTTACGCAGTATTTT
>-|TRBJ2-1|TRBV11-3|TRBD1
CASSWLGQELYNEQFF
TGTGCCAGCAGCTGGTTGGGACAGGAATTGTACAATGAGCAGTTCTTC
>once|TRBJ2-5|TRBV6-1|TRBD2
CASSQAGGRETQYF
TGTGCCAGCAGTCAAGCGGGAGGACGAGAGACCCAGTACTTC
>-|TRBJ2-7|TRBV27|TRBD2
CASSWTSGIGNEQYF
TGTGCCAGCAGTTGGACTAGCGGGATAGGCAACGAGCAGTACTTC
>-|TRBJ1-5|TRBV19|-
CASKRGLGNQPQHF
TGTGCCAGTAAAAGGGGACTTGGCAATCAGCCCCAGCATTTT
>-|TRBJ1-5|TRBV30|-
CAWKDSDFNQPQHF
TGTGCCTGGAAAGACAGCGACTTCAATCAGCCCCAGCATTTT
>-|TRBJ2-7|TRBV6-5|-
CASKLSVPSYEQYF
TGTGCCAGCAAATTATCGGTCCCCTCCTACGAGCAGTACTTC